Presented here are 28 T cell receptor beta chains from one specimen sequenced in a study of blood T cell repertoires in COVID-19. TCRdb keeps only in-frame clones here, not all; method: immunoSEQ multiplex PCR. The repertoire has about 170,000 clones, over 90% of them found once; the top ten carry 0.53%. Sample: peripheral blood. These receptors all stem from a man in his forties or fifties with acute or convalescent COVID-19.

The chain is built from TRBV28 and TRBJ1-5; D may be TRBD1 (6 bases). The CDR3 has 14 residues. Germline values: CDR1 MDHEN, CDR2 SYDVKM. V was shortened by 5 bases and J by 6 bases, with 14 bases between the two germline ends. The DNA of the CDR3 is TGTGCCAGCAGTAGGGGGGGGGCGAGTCAGCCCCAGCATTTT. Encoded protein: CASSRGGASQPQHF.

The chain carries TRBV28 and TRBJ1-3, with TRBD1 as a possible D gene (5 bases). CDR1 and CDR2 from the germline V gene are MDHEN and SYDVKM. V lost 3 bases and J lost 4, with 13 bases in between. CDR3 length: 15 amino acids. The CDR3 DNA follows: TGTGCCAGCAGTTTGGGAGGGGCGGGCGGAAACACCATATATTTT. This encodes CASSLGGAGGNTIYF. The full variable domain, rest sourced from reference TRBV28 and TRBJ1-3, is DVKVTQSSRYLVKRTGEKVFLECVQDMDHENMFWYRQDPGLGLRLIYFSYDVKMKEKGDIPEGYSVSREKKERFSLILESASTNQTSMYLCASSLGGAGGNTIYFGEGSWLTVV.

The chain is built from TRBV18 and TRBJ1-2; TRBD1 aligns across 7 bases. J gave up 3 bases and V 1 base, and 2 bases lay outside the gene matches. This CDR3 has 14 residues. CDR1 KGHSH and CDR2 LQKENI come from the germline V gene. CDR3 residues: CASSPRTGDYGYTF. The DNA for the CDR3 is TGTGCCAGCTCACCACGTACAGGGGACTATGGCTACACCTTC.

DNA for the CDR3: TGTGCCAGCTCACCACTCGGAGGGGGGGCGAACACTGAAGCTTTCTTT. It codes for CASSPLGGGANTEAFF. The genes are TRBV18 and TRBJ1-1; possible D gene TRBD1, 6 bases. The CDR3 contains 16 residues. The germline V and J ends were trimmed by 1 base and 1 base, with 13 bases remaining between them. CDR1 is KGHSH and CDR2 is LQKENI in the germline V gene.

The rearrangement joins TRBV7-3 to TRBJ2-1; 11 positions match TRBD1. Unmatched junction bases numbered 6, after V lost 5 bases and J lost 6 bases. In germline, CDR1 is SGHTA, CDR2 FQGTGA. The CDR3 has 15 amino acids. In DNA, the CDR3 is TGTGCCAGCAGCAAGGGACAGGGGGGTTTCAATGAGCAGTTCTTC. Translation gives CASSKGQGGFNEQFF.

The chain recombines TRBV28 with TRBJ1-4, with unresolved D. Trimming left V 6 bases short and J 7 bases short, with 12 bases between. CDR3 size: 13 residues. Germline values: CDR1 MDHEN, CDR2 SYDVKM. The CDR3 spells CASSHSEGEKLFF. As DNA, the CDR3 is TGTGCCAGCAGCCATTCTGAGGGTGAAAAACTGTTTTTT.

The chain recombines TRBV7-6 with TRBJ1-4; a possible D gene is TRBD1 (6 bases). This CDR3 contains 16 residues. With 1 base removed from V and 2 bases from J, the gap between germline ends came to 11 bases. The germline gives CDR1 SGHVS, CDR2 FNYEAQ. In DNA, the CDR3 is TGTGCCAGCAGCTTAGGGGGAGGGGGGACTAATGAAAAACTGTTTTTT. This encodes CASSLGGGGTNEKLFF.

The chain is built from TRBV15 and TRBJ1-2; D call uncertain. The CDR3 runs 13 residues. Looked up from germline, CDR1 is LNHNV and CDR2 is YYDKDF (reference sequence). V was cut by 4 bases and J by 4 bases, with 10 bases left in between. The CDR3 loop is CATSKRGLYGYTF. Written as DNA, the CDR3 is TGTGCCACCAGCAAGAGAGGGCTCTATGGCTACACCTTC.

The V and J genes are TRBV7-2 and TRBJ2-1, with a weak D call TRBD1 (5 bases). Per the germline V gene, CDR1 is SGHTA and CDR2 is FQGNSA. The CDR3 length is 13 residues. V was trimmed by 1 base and J by 7 bases, leaving 8 bases between them. In nucleotides, the CDR3 is TGTGCCAGCAGCTTAGGCAGGGTTAATGAGCAGTTCTTC. It yields the protein CASSLGRVNEQFF.

This sequence joins TRBV10-3 and TRBJ1-4; D is ambiguous. V was shortened by 6 bases and J by 4 bases, with 12 bases between the two germline ends. The CDR3 is made up of 14 amino acids. CDR1 and CDR2 (germline): ENHRY, SYGVKD. CDR3 residues: CAISEIYDNEKLFF. The CDR3 DNA is TGTGCCATCAGCGAAATCTATGATAATGAAAAACTGTTTTTT.

The chain has TRBV6-6 and TRBJ1-2; no firm D call. This CDR3 is 17 amino acids long. Germline V gene lookup returns CDR1 MNHNY and CDR2 SVGAGI (reference sequence). The germline V and J ends were trimmed by 5 bases and 6 bases, with 25 bases remaining between them. The CDR3 here is CASSPRGRGNTRDGYTF. Here the CDR3 DNA reads TGTGCCAGCAGTCCCCGGGGTCGGGGAAACACTCGGGATGGCTACACCTTC.

This chain joins TRBV4-3 and TRBJ2-3; the D gene is possibly TRBD2 (6 bases). The V end lost 0 bases, the J end lost 4 bases, and 17 bases lay between the germline ends. There are 17 residues in the CDR3. The germline V gene encodes CDR1 LGHNA and CDR2 YSLEER. The CDR3 nucleotides are TGCGCCAGCAGCCAAGATCTGGGGACTCCCTTAGCAGATACGCAGTATTTT. Translating it yields CASSQDLGTPLADTQYF.

The rearrangement links TRBV18 to TRBJ2-1, with 8 bases that match TRBD2. J gave up 3 bases and V 5 bases, and 6 bases lay outside the gene matches. CDR3 length: 15 amino acids. Per germline, CDR1 KGHSH and CDR2 LQKENI. In DNA form, the CDR3 reads TGTGCCAGCTCAGCCCCGGGGGGGGGCTACAATGAGCAGTTCTTC. Residues: CASSAPGGGYNEQFF.

The J gene is TRBJ2-2, the V gene TRBV2, with 8 bases aligning to TRBD2. This CDR3 has 17 amino acids. J lost 2 bases, V lost 7 bases, and 12 bases had no gene match. In germline, CDR1 is SNHLY, CDR2 FYNNEI. The CDR3 here is CASIVAAGELNTGELFF. In DNA form, the CDR3 reads TGTGCCAGCATCGTTGCAGCGGGGGAATTAAACACCGGGGAGCTGTTTTTT.

The chain carries TRBV10-1 and TRBJ2-7, with 7 bases that match TRBD1. The CDR3 has 16 amino acids. Trimming at V came to 0 bases and at J to 2 bases, leaving 7 bases not matched to a gene. CDR1 and CDR2 from the germline V gene are WNHNN and SYGVQD (reference sequence). CDR3: CASSESTGRLAYEQYV. CDR3 DNA: TGCGCCAGCAGTGAGTCGACAGGGCGTTTAGCCTACGAGCAGTACGTC.

This clone was seen a handful of times. CDR3 DNA sequence: TGTGCCAGTAGTATAGGACAGTATAGCAATCAGCCCCAGCATTTT. Protein product: CASSIGQYSNQPQHF. The chain has TRBV19 and TRBJ1-5; D perhaps matches TRBD1 (5 bases). The CDR3 totals 15 residues. Trimming left V 1 base short and J 0 bases short, with 7 bases between. Germline V CDR1 and CDR2: LNHDA, SQIVND (reference sequence).

The V and J genes are TRBV6-6 and TRBJ1-2, with 8 bases identical to TRBD1. Germline values: CDR1 MNHNY, CDR2 SVGAGI (reference sequence). The CDR3 extends over 16 amino acids. V dropped 2 bases and J dropped 4; count of bases not matched to a gene: 9. CDR3 in DNA: TGTGCCAGCAGTTACCCTAAGGACAGGGCCGTCTATGGCTACACCTTC. Protein: CASSYPKDRAVYGYTF.

A single count supports this clone. This rearrangement joins TRBV5-5 to TRBJ2-7; 7 nucleotides line up with TRBD1. Germline V lookup: CDR1 SGHKS, CDR2 YYEKEE (reference sequence). Germline trimming cut 2 bases from V and 2 bases from J; bases unmatched to any gene: 7. The CDR3 runs to 15 residues. The CDR3 nucleotides are TGTGCCAGCAGCTTCGACACAGGGGTCCCCTACGAGCAGTACTTC. Encoded protein: CASSFDTGVPYEQYF.

This chain uses TRBV4-1 with TRBJ2-1; 11 bases are shared with TRBD2. The trim removed 4 bases at V and 8 bases at J, leaving 13 bases unmatched. This CDR3 contains 17 residues. Germline V gene lookup returns CDR1 MGHRA and CDR2 YSYEKL. DNA for the CDR3: TGCGCCAGCAGCCCCCGGGAGCTAGCGGGAGGTATCTATGAGCAGTTCTTC. Encoded protein: CASSPRELAGGIYEQFF.

The chain uses TRBV19 and TRBJ1-5; 10 bases are a match to TRBD1. V shed 3 bases, J shed 3 bases, and the junction held 2 bases outside the gene matches. This CDR3 spans 15 amino acids. Germline V gene lookup returns CDR1 LNHDA and CDR2 SQIVND (reference sequence). The CDR3, as DNA: TGTGCCAGTAGTATGACAGGGGGCCTCAATCAGCCCCAGCATTTT. Its translation: CASSMTGGLNQPQHF.

The genes are TRBV7-6 and TRBJ1-2, with 8 bases matching TRBD1. Germline lookup yields CDR1 SGHVS and CDR2 FNYEAQ. V lost 1 base to trimming and J lost 1 base; unmatched junction nucleotides: 8. This CDR3 is 17 amino acids long. CDR3 region: CASSLGGQGRFNYGYTF. The CDR3 DNA is TGTGCCAGCAGCTTAGGAGGACAGGGTCGGTTTAACTATGGCTACACCTTC.

This rearrangement joins TRBV5-1 to TRBJ2-3, with 10 bases aligning to TRBD2. The CDR3 spans 18 residues. J gave up 3 bases and V 1 base, and 11 bases lay outside the gene matches. In germline, CDR1 is SGHRS, CDR2 YFSETQ. CDR3 in amino acids: CASSLSASGSGLTDTQYF. CDR3 DNA sequence: TGCGCCAGCAGCTTGTCGGCTAGCGGGAGCGGTTTGACAGATACGCAGTATTTT.

J is TRBJ2-5 and V is TRBV12-3 or TRBV12-4; D is perhaps TRBD2 (5 bases). The CDR3 is made up of 13 amino acids. Trimming removed 3 bases from V and 2 bases from J, with 7 bases in between. In DNA form, the CDR3 reads TGTGCCAGCAGTTTTCCGGGACAAGAGACCCAGTACTTC. Its protein is CASSFPGQETQYF.

The V call is TRBV6-2 or TRBV6-3, the J call TRBJ2-5; possible D gene TRBD2, 5 bases. Germline V gene data show CDR1 as MNHEY and CDR2 as SVGEGT. The CDR3 has 11 amino acids. V shed 6 bases and J shed 6 bases, with 8 bases lying between them. The CDR3 region is CASSEGKTQYF. The CDR3 coding sequence is TGTGCCAGCAGCGAGGGAAAGACCCAGTACTTC.

In its sample, this clone was seen once. The chain employs TRBV19 and TRBJ1-5; the D gene is possibly TRBD1 (6 bases). The germline gives CDR1 LNHDA, CDR2 SQIVND (reference sequence). The V and J ends lost 2 bases and 4 bases respectively, with 12 bases between them. The CDR3 has 15 amino acids. The CDR3 sequence: CASSIQGFPNQPQHF. CDR3 DNA sequence: TGTGCCAGTAGTATACAGGGGTTTCCTAATCAGCCCCAGCATTTT.

The chain couples TRBV27 to TRBJ2-1; a weak D match, TRBD1 (6 bases). Germline-derived CDR1 and CDR2 are MNHEY and SMNVEV (reference sequence). This CDR3 contains 14 residues. Trimming stripped 6 bases from V and 1 base from J, with 10 bases between. CDR3 bases: TGTGCCAGCAGAGGACAGTTTTCCTACAATGAGCAGTTCTTC. Its protein is CASRGQFSYNEQFF.

The chain joins TRBV27 to TRBJ2-1; 8 nucleotides line up with TRBD1. This CDR3 comprises 15 residues. V trimming: 3 bases; J trimming: 13 bases; junction bases outside the gene matches: 14. Germline V gives CDR1 MNHEY, CDR2 SMNVEV (reference sequence). Here the CDR3 reads CASSFQGALPGTQFF. In nucleotides, the CDR3 is TGTGCCAGCAGTTTCCAGGGGGCTCTACCGGGTACTCAGTTCTTC.

The chain employs TRBV19 and TRBJ2-7, with 12 bases lining up with TRBD2. V lost 9 bases, J lost 2 bases, and 5 bases stayed unmatched. The CDR3 runs 14 residues. Germline CDR1 reads LNHDA; CDR2 reads SQIVND (reference sequence). This chain's CDR3 is CASSGLAGAYEQYF. In DNA form, the CDR3 reads TGTGCCAGCTCGGGACTAGCGGGCGCCTACGAGCAGTACTTC.